The sequence of this T cell receptor (beta chain) was determined in a study of patients and donors after allogeneic stem cell transplantation. TCRdb fed the RT-PCR reads into MiXCR, producing one record per CDR3 protein. This table holds approximately 200,000 distinct CDR3 sequences, 41% found once. Deletions cut 2 bases from V and 7 bases from J, with 12 bases between. Germline values: CDR1 SEHNR, CDR2 FQNEAQ (reference sequence). The CDR3 length is 14 residues. This chain connects TRBV7-9 to TRBJ2-1; possibly TRBD1 for D (6 bases). Sequencing was carried out using blood, either unsorted or a sorted T cell fraction (not recorded which). The receptor's source is a human donor who was either an allogeneic HSCT recipient or a stem cell or donor lymphocyte infusion donor (not recorded which). It is not recorded whose cells these are; they may come from a transplant donor. The CDR3 here is CASSLTGPGNEQFF. CDR3 sequence (DNA): TGTGCCAGCAGCTTAACAGGGCCGGGGAATGAGCAGTTCTTC.